These 19 T cell receptor beta chains share one sample of origin, sequenced in a study of T cell changes during pregnancy in multiple sclerosis. The repertoire was sequenced with immunoSEQ multiplex PCR; TCRdb's copy has only in-frame clones and lacks some. The sample has more than 35,000 clones; 90% are singletons. This material consisted of CD4+ T cells from peripheral blood mononuclear cells, taken in the second trimester of pregnancy. These receptors were obtained from a female donor with multiple sclerosis, enrolled in a pregnancy study.

This clone has a handful of counts. The gene calls are TRBV11-3 and TRBJ2-7, with D hard to call. V was pared by 4 bases and J by 6 bases, with 13 bases between. Germline V gene lookup returns CDR1 SGHNT and CDR2 YENEEA. The CDR3 is 13 amino acids. CDR3: CASSSLGSGEQYF. Here the CDR3 DNA reads TGTGCCAGCAGCTCCCTGGGTTCAGGCGAGCAGTACTTC.

The chain employs TRBV6-1 and TRBJ2-7; D is undetermined. The V end was cut by 8 bases, the J end by 7 bases, with 9 bases between. The CDR3 length is 10 residues. Germline-derived CDR1 and CDR2 are MNHNS and SASEGT. The CDR3 is CASGSREQYF. CDR3 DNA sequence: TGTGCCAGCGGCTCGAGGGAGCAGTACTTC.

A single count supports this clone. This chain joins TRBV7-3 and TRBJ2-1; 7 bases fit TRBD1. Germline V gene lookup returns CDR1 SGHTA and CDR2 FQGTGA. V was clipped by 4 bases and J by 3 bases; unmatched bases: 9. This CDR3 is 16 amino acids long. The CDR3 region is CASSSGARGFYNEQFF. In DNA form, the CDR3 reads TGTGCCAGCAGCTCCGGGGCCAGGGGGTTCTACAATGAGCAGTTCTTC.

The V gene is TRBV28, the J gene TRBJ1-2; the match to TRBD1 covers 10 bases. The CDR3 totals 16 residues. CDR1 and CDR2 (germline): MDHEN, SYDVKM. J gave up 2 bases and V 5 bases, and 8 bases lay outside the gene matches. CDR3 sequence: CASSLPGTGVNYGYTF. CDR3 bases: TGTGCCAGCAGTCTTCCCGGGACAGGGGTAAACTATGGCTACACCTTC.

This clone was counted between two and nine times. The CDR3 sequence: CASSTRGSIGYGYTF. The CDR3 nucleotides are TGTGCCAGCAGCACCAGAGGGAGTATCGGCTATGGCTACACCTTC. J is TRBJ1-2 and V is TRBV7-2; D is unclear. Germline V CDR1 and CDR2: SGHTA, FQGNSA. This CDR3 is built from 15 residues. The V and J ends lost 5 bases and 4 bases respectively, with 17 bases between them.

This chain uses TRBV2 with TRBJ2-3; 8 positions match TRBD1. Germline V gene data show CDR1 as SNHLY and CDR2 as FYNNEI. The CDR3 has 16 residues. V lost 7 bases, J lost 3 bases, and 12 bases stayed unmatched. Written as DNA, the CDR3 is TGTGCCAGCACGGGTCTCGGACAGGGTCAGACAGATACGCAGTATTTT. Residues: CASTGLGQGQTDTQYF.

In regard to this clone: A read error may produce the germline difference seen at one junction end. V is TRBV7-2 and J is TRBJ2-1, with D perhaps TRBD2 (5 bases). This CDR3 is 16 amino acids long. Germline loops: CDR1 SGHTA, CDR2 FQGNSA. The CDR3 sequence is CASSLGLGSSYNEQFF. As DNA, the CDR3 is TGTGCCAGCAGTTTAGGACTGGGGAGCTCCTACAATGAGCAGTTCTTC.

The chain is built from TRBV6-5 and TRBJ2-1; tentative D call: TRBD1 (5 bases). The CDR3 runs to 13 residues. Germline-derived CDR1 and CDR2 are MNHEY and SVGAGI. The V end lost 4 bases, the J end lost 3 bases, and 7 bases lay between the germline ends. CDR3 sequence (DNA): TGTGCCAGCAGTTTAGGACACTACAATGAGCAGTTCTTC. Its protein product is CASSLGHYNEQFF.

The chain joins TRBV18 to TRBJ1-4; no reliable D call. Germline values: CDR1 KGHSH, CDR2 LQKENI. CDR3 length: 14 residues. The V end was cut by 2 bases, the J end by 3 bases, with 7 bases between. The CDR3 sequence: CASSPTGPNEKLFF. CDR3 DNA sequence: TGTGCCAGCTCACCAACGGGTCCTAATGAAAAACTGTTTTTT.

CDR3 sequence (DNA): TGTGCCAGCAGCTTAATGGATTTTGCGGGACTAGCGTCCAATGAGCAGTTCTTC. It encodes CASSLMDFAGLASNEQFF. The chain recombines TRBV7-2 with TRBJ2-1; 10 nucleotides align to TRBD2. The V segment lost 2 bases and the J segment 6 bases; nucleotides outside the gene matches: 13. CDR1 and CDR2 (germline): SGHTA, FQGNSA. The CDR3 has 18 residues.

The chain uses TRBV10-1 and TRBJ2-1; TRBD2 aligns across 11 bases. Germline assignment: CDR1 WNHNN and CDR2 SYGVQD (reference sequence). V trimming: 2 bases; J trimming: 7 bases; junction bases outside the gene matches: 13. The CDR3 loop spans 18 amino acids. The CDR3 coding sequence is TGCGCCAGCAGTGAGACGCGACTAGCGGGAAAGAGGAGGAATGAGCAGTTCTTC. Its protein product is CASSETRLAGKRRNEQFF.

This chain links TRBV27 with TRBJ2-3, with 7 bases aligning to TRBD2. Germline CDR1 reads MNHEY; CDR2 reads SMNVEV (reference sequence). The CDR3 extends over 17 amino acids. Trimming cost V 2 bases and J 5 bases; bases outside gene matches: 13. As DNA, the CDR3 is TGTGCCAGCAGTTTAGCCCTAGCGGTCCCCGGGGAAGATACGCAGTATTTT. This gives the protein CASSLALAVPGEDTQYF.

The V call is TRBV7-3, the J call TRBJ2-5, with D tentatively TRBD2 (6 bases). Trimming shortened V by 1 base and J by 8 bases, and 14 bases separated the two germline ends. This CDR3 is built from 14 residues. Germline CDR1 is SGHTA and CDR2 is FQGTGA. The CDR3, as DNA: TGTGCCAGCAGCTTAAGTCCAGCGGGCGGAACCCAGTACTTC. This codes for CASSLSPAGGTQYF.

The chain uses TRBV6-6 and TRBJ1-5; 8 bases agree with TRBD1. This CDR3 contains 16 residues. Germline CDR1 reads MNHNY; CDR2 reads SVGAGI (reference sequence). V lost 7 bases, J lost 7 bases, and 15 bases stayed unmatched. CDR3 bases: TGTGCCAGCACTCCCAAGTCAGGGGGCTCGGGACAGCCCCAGCATTTT. Amino acid sequence: CASTPKSGGSGQPQHF.

V usage is TRBV4-3 and J usage is TRBJ2-5, with 7 nucleotides matching TRBD2. The trim removed 2 bases at V and 2 bases at J, leaving 5 bases unmatched. Germline V gives CDR1 LGHNA, CDR2 YSLEER. The CDR3 loop spans 15 amino acids. CDR3 nucleotides: TGCGCCAGCAGCCAATGGGGGGGGAGACAAGAGACCCAGTACTTC. This gives the protein CASSQWGGRQETQYF.

This clone was observed once. V and J are TRBV5-8 and TRBJ2-7; D ambiguous. Germline CDR1 reads SGHTS; CDR2 reads YDEGEE. The CDR3 runs to 14 residues. Trimming stripped 3 bases from V and 2 bases from J, with 12 bases between. The CDR3 sequence: CASSSRLSTYEQYF. The CDR3 DNA follows: TGTGCCAGCAGCTCGCGACTCTCGACCTACGAGCAGTACTTC.

J is TRBJ2-2 and V is TRBV11-3, with 7 bases fitting TRBD1. The junction had 14 bases not matched to a gene; V was cut back by 5 bases and J by 2 bases. The CDR3 extends over 18 amino acids. Germline V gene sequence: CDR1 SGHNT, CDR2 YENEEA. The CDR3: CASSRRGIGTANTGELFF. For the CDR3, the DNA is TGTGCCAGCAGCCGAAGGGGGATCGGGACAGCTAACACCGGGGAGCTGTTTTTT.

The rearrangement uses TRBV28 and TRBJ2-1; D is perhaps TRBD1 (7 bases). CDR1 and CDR2 (germline): MDHEN, SYDVKM. This CDR3 comprises 15 residues. The V gene lost 6 bases and the J gene lost 5 bases, with 17 bases spanning the gap. The CDR3 region is CASSRGVTDHNEQFF. CDR3 DNA: TGTGCCAGCAGCAGGGGGGTGACGGACCACAATGAGCAGTTCTTC.

CDR3 amino acids: CASSLRVMIQPQHF. CDR3 nucleotides: TGTGCCAGCAGTTTGAGGGTCATGATTCAGCCCCAGCATTTT. This sequence joins TRBV28 and TRBJ1-5; D unclear. In germline, CDR1 is MDHEN, CDR2 SYDVKM. The CDR3 length is 14 residues. V lost 3 bases and J lost 6, with 12 bases in between.